The 10 T cell receptor beta chains below come from one sample, sequenced in a study of blood T cell repertoires in COVID-19. Profiling relied on immunoSEQ multiplex PCR, and the TCRdb table lists in-frame clones only, not all of them. The sample records roughly 440,000 clones, about nine tenths being singletons. The material sequenced was peripheral blood. The receptors were gathered from a woman aged 50 to 60 with COVID-19, enrolled during active disease.

This chain uses TRBV5-6 with TRBJ2-1, with 7 bases aligning to TRBD2. This CDR3 is built from 14 residues. Per germline, CDR1 SGHDT and CDR2 YYEEEE. V trimming: 4 bases; J trimming: 4 bases; junction bases outside the gene matches: 5. CDR3 coding DNA: TGTGCCAGCAGCCTGGGACTACAATACAATGAGCAGTTCTTC. Translated, it gives CASSLGLQYNEQFF.

V gene TRBV9 combines with J gene TRBJ2-1; 13 positions match TRBD2. The CDR3 loop spans 19 amino acids. Germline values: CDR1 SGDLS, CDR2 YYNGEE. After removal of 1 base from V and 8 bases from J, the junction contained 15 bases not matched to a gene. CDR3 region: CASSVPRHTSGGGRDEQFF. DNA of the CDR3: TGTGCCAGCAGCGTACCGCGCCATACTAGCGGGGGGGGCCGCGATGAGCAGTTCTTC.

The chain combines TRBV19 with TRBJ2-5; D unresolved. This CDR3 has 15 amino acids. Per the germline V gene, CDR1 is LNHDA and CDR2 is SQIVND (reference sequence). Trimming left V 3 bases short and J 2 bases short, with 13 bases between. The CDR3 loop is CASSIRWARQETQYF. CDR3 nucleotides: TGTGCCAGTAGTATCCGGTGGGCCCGTCAAGAGACCCAGTACTTC.

V usage is TRBV11-2 and J usage is TRBJ2-7, with a possible D match to TRBD2 (6 bases). The V end lost 0 bases, the J end lost 0 bases, and 9 bases lay between the germline ends. The CDR3 covers 15 residues. Germline loops: CDR1 SGHAT, CDR2 FQNNGV. CDR3: CASSLEWDSSYEQYF. In DNA form, the CDR3 reads TGTGCCAGCAGCTTAGAGTGGGACTCCTCCTACGAGCAGTACTTC.

V is TRBV5-1 and J is TRBJ1-1; the match to TRBD1 covers 10 bases. J was trimmed by 0 bases and V by 1 base; bases with no gene match: 6. CDR1 is SGHRS and CDR2 is YFSETQ in the germline V gene. The CDR3 is 17 amino acids. The CDR3 spells CASSLFRTGGVNTEAFF. CDR3 nucleotides: TGCGCCAGCAGCTTGTTCCGGACAGGGGGGGTGAACACTGAAGCTTTCTTT.

This rearrangement joins TRBV6-5 to TRBJ1-3, with D maybe TRBD1 (5 bases). Germline-derived CDR1 and CDR2 are MNHEY and SVGAGI. Trimming stripped 9 bases from V and 3 bases from J, with 18 bases between. The CDR3 length is 15 residues. In DNA form, the CDR3 reads TGTGCCAGTTCTCGACAGCGGGGGGGTGGAAACACCATATATTTT. It codes for CASSRQRGGGNTIYF.

The rearrangement uses TRBV5-6 and TRBJ1-2; tentative D call: TRBD1 (6 bases). There are 14 residues in the CDR3. Trimming removed 5 bases at V and 4 bases at J, with 15 bases between. Germline loops: CDR1 SGHDT, CDR2 YYEEEE. This chain's CDR3 is CASRSPRGGYGYTF. The CDR3 nucleotides are TGTGCCAGCAGGTCCCCCAGGGGTGGCTATGGCTACACCTTC.

This chain's CDR3 is CASSLVTLNTGELFF. The CDR3 DNA follows: TGCGCCAGCAGCTTGGTTACATTAAACACCGGGGAGCTGTTTTTT. This chain connects TRBV5-1 to TRBJ2-2, with unresolved D. The CDR3 runs 15 residues. Germline V gene lookup returns CDR1 SGHRS and CDR2 YFSETQ. Trimming cost V 0 bases and J 2 bases, with 8 bases left between them. Supplemented by reference TRBV5-1 and TRBJ2-2, the full variable domain reads KAGVTQTPRYLIKTRGQQVTLSCSPISGHRSVSWYQQTPGQGLQFLFEYFSETQRNKGNFPGRFSGRQFSNSRSEMNVSTLELGDSALYLCASSLVTLNTGELFFGEGSRLTVL.

The chain carries TRBV10-1 and TRBJ2-2; perhaps TRBD2 as D (6 bases). The CDR3 runs 14 residues. V lost 9 bases, J lost 3 bases, and 14 bases lay in between. Germline V lookup: CDR1 WNHNN, CDR2 SYGVQD (reference sequence). The chain's CDR3 is CASRPSVDTGELFF. The CDR3 nucleotides are TGCGCCAGTAGACCTAGCGTCGACACCGGGGAGCTGTTTTTT.

The chain couples TRBV5-4 to TRBJ2-3, with D uncertain. This CDR3 region has 12 residues. Germline CDR1 SGHNT, CDR2 YYREEE (reference sequence). The V and J ends lost 0 bases and 6 bases respectively, with 5 bases between them. As DNA, the CDR3 is TGTGCCAGCAGCTTGGGGCGGGATACGCAGTATTTT. This gives the protein CASSLGRDTQYF.